A selection of T cell receptor beta chains follows, all from one sample in a study of blood T cell repertoires in COVID-19. TCRdb keeps only in-frame clones here, not all; method: immunoSEQ multiplex PCR. The sample gives some 270,000 clones, 85% to 90% of which show up once; approximately 4% is in the top ten. Sample: PBMCs or T cells enriched from blood (not recorded which). The receptors stem from a woman in her twenties or thirties with acute COVID-19. Each CDR3 is given without its conserved first and last residue. Fields, in order: V gene, J gene, CDR3 protein.

TRBV10-1,TRBJ1-1,ASSENVGFTEAF
TRBV13,TRBJ2-1,ASSFGLAGEGSYNEQF
TRBV20-1,TRBJ1-2,SASTGGAGYGYT
TRBV6-5,TRBJ1-1,ASSFGQMNTEAF
TRBV6-4,TRBJ2-1,ASRDQGRTSGSPAPRF
TRBV12-3/TRBV12-4,TRBJ2-1,ATTPRSYNEQF
TRBV4-2,TRBJ2-7,ASSPTTSGGYEQY
TRBV5-4,TRBJ1-2,ASFGTGINYGYT
TRBV6-2/TRBV6-3,TRBJ1-2,ASSQELGYGYT
TRBV15,TRBJ2-1,ATSRDNPRVGNEQF
TRBV7-9,TRBJ1-1,ASSGQGSGNTEAF
TRBV7-6,TRBJ1-1,ASSLPGGEAF
TRBV28,TRBJ2-1,ASSRGGLAGVDEQF
TRBV29-1,TRBJ1-1,SAVGAMNTEAF
TRBV7-9,TRBJ1-3,ASSLELGQGRNTIY
TRBV28,TRBJ2-1,ATTRAGLEPYSSYNEQF
TRBV9,TRBJ2-7,ASSPSTSGTPPYEQY
TRBV9,TRBJ2-3,ASSVTGGETDTQY
TRBV19,TRBJ2-2,ASSGTSGTTGELF
TRBV7-7,TRBJ2-1,ASSLTGSSYNEQF
TRBV15,TRBJ2-5,ATSRDAGEGETQY
TRBV30,TRBJ2-7,AWGFGREQY
TRBV5-5,TRBJ2-2,ASNSGPSGRNGELF
TRBV27,TRBJ2-7,ASSFTGAYEQY
TRBV28,TRBJ2-1,ASSPNDRFQYNEQF
TRBV5-1,TRBJ2-3,ASSLEQTTDTQY
TRBV5-4,TRBJ2-7,ASSFKGAPGEQY
TRBV13,TRBJ2-7,ASSLQIGGPSGSKEQY
TRBV7-8,TRBJ2-7,ASSHLAAAYEQY
TRBV11-2,TRBJ2-6,ASSDLGGSGANVLT
TRBV11-2,TRBJ2-1,ASSLDGTSGRKF
TRBV10-3,TRBJ2-3,AISGLAGGTDTQY
TRBV4-1,TRBJ2-7,ASSQVPDSYEQY
TRBV10-3,TRBJ2-2,AISASDLTGELF
TRBV5-4,TRBJ2-1,ATHHSGRAGEQF
TRBV5-1,TRBJ1-1,ASSGGTEGTEAF
TRBV20-1,TRBJ1-6,SASSGQGRDSPLH
TRBV28,TRBJ2-7,ASSGPGQTYEQY
TRBV11-3,TRBJ2-2,ASSIGTGETGELF
TRBV7-2,TRBJ2-1,ASSLLGKHEQF
TRBV28,TRBJ2-3,ASSFGLPKQDTQY
TRBV19,TRBJ1-1,ASSVWGSNTEAF
TRBV28,TRBJ2-3,ATSGKGQQTSGPGTDTQY
TRBV7-9,TRBJ1-1,ASSLPGTEAF
TRBV7-9,TRBJ2-2,ASSPLGLAGGTGELF
TRBV27,TRBJ2-1,ASSLAGENEQF
TRBV7-3,TRBJ2-5,ASSPSGGETQY
TRBV11-2,TRBJ2-3,ASSAGLAGGNTDTQY
TRBV7-8,TRBJ2-7,ASSWPTDRVHEQY
TRBV5-5,TRBJ2-5,ASSGLGPETQY
TRBV3-1/TRBV3-2,TRBJ1-4,ASSLEGRSEKLF
TRBV5-5,TRBJ2-3,ASSLTFMGLADTDTQY
TRBV29-1,TRBJ1-1,SVGQGSLNTEAF
TRBV27,TRBJ1-5,ASSLNRGNQPQH
TRBV19,TRBJ1-2,ASTAGTANYGYT